This TCR beta chain appears in the sequencing data of a study of Graves' ophthalmopathy and Graves' hyperthyroidism (dated by TCRdb to the late 2010s). Describing the broader study: Peripheral blood was collected at initial diagnosis, prior to any treatment. After sampling, hyperthyroidism patients received methimazole starting at 30 mg daily, and ophthalmopathy patients received high-dose intravenous methylprednisolone. In total, 135 blood samples were TCR-sequenced: 40 to 45 ophthalmopathy, around 75 hyperthyroidism and about 17 hyperthyroidism-to-ophthalmopathy patients. In several hyperthyroidism patients, the T-cell repertoires found in thyroid tissue were compared with those found in blood. For independent validation, a separate cohort was made up of 18 hyperthyroidism patients plus 17 patients who later progressed from hyperthyroidism to ophthalmopathy. To explore V-J signatures that separate ophthalmopathy from hyperthyroidism, a discovery set of about a hundred patients was enrolled, consisting of 40 to 45 with ophthalmopathy and 55 to 65 with stable hyperthyroidism. To tell Graves' ophthalmopathy apart from Graves' hyperthyroidism, and to predict which patients would progress to ophthalmopathy, the study relied on TCR beta repertoire signatures. The paper as a whole reports these results and caveats: The 13-signature model separated ophthalmopathy from stable hyperthyroidism with roughly 89% sensitivity and about 84% specificity in cross-validation, and 80%/75% in the test set. In validation, the model predicted ophthalmopathy progression with over 60% sensitivity and roughly 72% specificity; more than ten predicted patients were CT-confirmed with GO in a median of approximately 6.2 months. Sample size was not statistically predetermined, and group allocation was not concealed from the investigators. Most expanded thyroid clonotypes with a frequency above 0.001 also appeared in blood, which suggests that blood repertoires may reflect the immune response in the thyroid.

V is trimmed back by 8 bases and J by 6 bases, and the junction contains 21 bases that no gene match accounts for. Its CDR3 holds 16 amino acids, cysteine through phenylalanine. CDR3 DNA is the only sequence kept; it has 48 bases, read in frame from the first base. CDR1 and CDR2, looked up from the germline V gene, are SQVTM and ANQGSEA. Stable hyperthyroidism was defined as no progression to ophthalmopathy within 18 months of follow-up. Hyperthyroidism patients were newly diagnosed, were aged 18 to 65 years, and had a disease duration under 2 months. Patients with other autoimmune diseases, uncontrolled infections, pregnancy or lactation were excluded from the study. Diagnosis relied on clinical symptoms, serum thyroxine, TRAb, thyroid ultrasound and orbital computed tomography. Ficoll-Paque density gradient centrifugation was used to isolate PBMCs from approximately 11 ml of fresh peripheral blood. Total RNA was extracted using Trizol reagent, and RNA quality was checked on an Agilent 2100 Bioanalyzer.

TCR beta CDR3 regions were amplified from RNA transcripts for repertoire sequencing. The first round of RT-PCR was done with HTBI primers and the Qiagen OneStep RT-PCR kit, and was followed by a second round of multiplex PCR, then size selection and purification. Sequencing of the libraries was carried out on an Illumina HiSeq2000 in paired-end mode with 100 bp reads. The study's processing was this. SOAPnuke was used for read processing, and reads with adapters, uncalled bases, a mean Phred below 15, or no exact constant-primer or identifier match were discarded. COPE v1.2.5 was used to merge the high-quality paired reads. Unique nucleotide sequences were defined as clonotypes and aligned to IMGT TRB V, D and J references using MiTCR v1.1. The analysis was limited to V-J combinations with a frequency above 0.0001, which together covered about 99% of repertoires. A TCR clonal expansion and chaos score per V-J combination was defined as the ratio of F50 clonal expansion to chaos observed in the TCRdist matrix. Welch's t-statistics and random forest were used to reduce the features to 10 to 15 V-J combinations, which were then used as input to a naive Bayes classifier. The Morisita-Horn index was used to measure how similar the thyroid and blood repertoires were. TCRdb reprocessed the public reads (quality trimming at Q25 with fastp, clone calling with MiXCR) and kept in-frame beta chains. Each CDR3 protein gets just one entry, which takes the most common genes and DNA from the rows behind it. The V and J calls here are based on TCRdb, not the publication. For this sample there are roughly 400,000 distinct CDR3 sequences; about 15% appear just once. 2.4% of the sample goes to the ten largest clones.

The sample holds many counts of this clonotype. There is no known antigen for this receptor. No much larger clonotype is one base removed from it; base qualities were not supplied. The sequence came from an adult woman with stable Graves' hyperthyroidism. The sequencing input was peripheral blood. Recombination connected TRBV29-1 to TRBJ2-7, with 8 middle bases fitting TRBD2. The CDR3 here reads CSTSYGSGGSLGEQYF. The bases read TGCAGCACCTCCTATGGGTCGGGAGGGTCTCTTGGCGAGCAGTACTTC.